This TCR beta chain stems from a study of PD-L1 blockade in urothelial cancer. Produced via immunoSEQ multiplex PCR; TCRdb's table is partial and in-frame only. The sample consists of under 90,000 clones, 90% of them appearing once. Trimming took 3 bases from V and 1 from J, leaving 10 bases between them. CDR1 and CDR2 from the germline V gene are SGDLS and YYNGEE. CDR3 size: 14 residues. V gene TRBV9 combines with J gene TRBJ1-1, with a tentative D call TRBD1 (6 bases). This clonotype was sampled from a man in his sixties with urothelial cancer. This specimen consisted of PBMCs, obtained around atezolizumab (anti-PD-L1) treatment. CDR3 sequence: CASSAGTQNTEAFF. CDR3 nucleotides: TGTGCCAGCAGCGCCGGGACACAGAACACTGAAGCTTTCTTT.